A selection of T cell receptor beta chains follows, all from one sample in a study of vaccination and CD4 T cells after COVID-19. These receptors' targets are unknown. TCRdb re-analysed the PCR reads in MiXCR, keeping a single row per CDR3 protein. The sample shows fewer than 18,000 distinct CDR3 sequences, 51% of them seen only once. Material: CD4+ T cells from blood, cultured in vitro. These receptors all come from a human donor who had recovered from COVID-19. Each CDR3 is given with its conserved first and last residue. D genes are given only for firm matches. Where a row states a size, it is once, few, many or the class of an expanded clone; other rows omit it.

j_call d_call v_call clone_size cdr3_nt cdr3_aa
TRBJ1-2 - TRBV7-8 - TGTGCCAGCAGCTTACCCGGGGTTGGCTACACCTTC CASSLPGVGYTF
TRBJ1-1 - TRBV7-9 - TGTGCCAGCAGCACGCTACAGGGAGGCCCCGAAGCTTTCTTT CASSTLQGGPEAFF
TRBJ2-7 TRBD2 TRBV7-2 once TGTGCCAGCAGCTTCGCTAGCGGGAGTCTCGAGCAGTACTTC CASSFASGSLEQYF
TRBJ1-1 - TRBV6-5 - TGTGCCAGCAGTTACGGGCCCCCACGGGGGGGAGGTTACACTGAAGCTTTCTTT CASSYGPPRGGGYTEAFF
TRBJ1-1 TRBD1 TRBV6-1 - TGTGCCAGCAGGGACAGGGATAAAGGGTCGGACACTGAAGCTTTCTTT CASRDRDKGSDTEAFF
TRBJ2-3 - TRBV27 few TGTGCCAGCATGGGCTGGCGGGGACCCACAGATACGCAGTATTTT CASMGWRGPTDTQYF
TRBJ2-7 - TRBV19 - TGTGCCAGTAGTTCAACAGGGTATGGCGAGCAGTACTTC CASSSTGYGEQYF
TRBJ1-6 TRBD1 TRBV12-3/TRBV12-4 few TGTGCCAGCAGTTGGACAGGTGATAATTCACCCCTCCACTTT CASSWTGDNSPLHF
TRBJ1-1 TRBD1 TRBV5-4 few TGTGCCAGCAGCTTGATGGGACAGGGAGGACTGCGAGCTTTCTTT CASSLMGQGGLRAFF
TRBJ2-7 - TRBV6-1 - TGTGCCAGCAGTCCTACCACAGGGAGTCACTACGAGCAGTACTTC CASSPTTGSHYEQYF
TRBJ2-3 - TRBV21-1 large TGTGCCAGCAGCAACTCTCGGGGCGCAGATACGCAGTATTTT CASSNSRGADTQYF
TRBJ2-7 TRBD1 TRBV7-2 - TGTGCCAGCAGCCTGGGGACAGCCCTACGCTACGAGCAGTACTTC CASSLGTALRYEQYF
TRBJ2-3 TRBD2 TRBV7-2 - TGTGCCAGCAGTAGCGGGGGGGGGTTAGCAGATACGCAGTATTTT CASSSGGGLADTQYF
TRBJ1-5 - TRBV10-3 few TGTGCCATTTCCAGGGACAATCAGCCCCAGCATTTT CAISRDNQPQHF
TRBJ2-5 - TRBV12-3/TRBV12-4 - TGTGCCAGCAGCCGTGGAGCGGAAGAGACCCAGTACTTC CASSRGAEETQYF
TRBJ1-1 TRBD1 TRBV7-3 - TGTGCCAGCAGGAGACAGGGGAACACTGAAGCTTTCTTT CASRRQGNTEAFF
TRBJ1-2 - TRBV19 - TGTGCCAGTAGCTATACCAATCACTATGGCTACACCTTC CASSYTNHYGYTF
TRBJ2-7 - TRBV7-2 - TGTGCCAGCAGCTTAAAGGGGAGTGGGGTGGGGGGAAACGAGCAGTACTTC CASSLKGSGVGGNEQYF
TRBJ2-1 TRBD1 TRBV24-1 - TGTGCCACCAGTGATGGGACAGCCCCTGCCCCCGACTTC CATSDGTAPAPDF
TRBJ1-2 - TRBV4-1 - TGCGCCAGCAGCCAACCCGGGACCTTTCTGAGGGCCTATGGCTACACCTTC CASSQPGTFLRAYGYTF
TRBJ1-5 TRBD1 TRBV19 - TGTGCCAGTAGTCCAAGGGACAGGGACGGGGAGCCCCAGCATTTT CASSPRDRDGEPQHF
TRBJ1-5 - TRBV20-1 - TGCAGTGCTAGAGATCCAGGGTCGGGGCCCCAGCATTTT CSARDPGSGPQHF
TRBJ1-5 - TRBV19 - TGTGCCAGTAGTATAGCTGGGGGCTTTCAGCCCCAGCATTTT CASSIAGGFQPQHF
TRBJ2-7 - TRBV10-3 - TGTGCCATCAGTGAGTCGAGCAGGTCGCAACGCTACGAGCAGTACTTC CAISESSRSQRYEQYF
TRBJ1-5 - TRBV6-2/TRBV6-3 - TGTGCCAGCAGTTACTCGACGAGCAGTCAGCCCCAGCATTTT CASSYSTSSQPQHF
TRBJ1-2 - TRBV19 few TGTGCCAGTACCCCCCGGCGCGCGCTACTTAACTATGGCTACACCTTC CASTPRRALLNYGYTF
TRBJ1-6 - TRBV6-2/TRBV6-3 - TGTGCCAGCAGCTCCAGTTCACCCCTCCACTTT CASSSSSPLHF
TRBJ1-1 - TRBV2 - TGTGCCAGCCTGTTAGAGGGGGTGAACACTGAAGCTTTCTTT CASLLEGVNTEAFF
TRBJ2-3 TRBD2 TRBV7-2 few TGTGCCAGCAGCAAGACTAGCGGGGTCACAGATACGCAGTATTTT CASSKTSGVTDTQYF
TRBJ2-2 TRBD2 TRBV6-2/TRBV6-3 few TGTGCCAGCACCCCCTGGCGGGGACTAAACAATGCCGGGGAGCTGTTTTTT CASTPWRGLNNAGELFF
TRBJ2-7 TRBD2 TRBV18 once TGTGCCAGCTCACCGACTAGCGGGAGTGGGCACGAGCAGTACTTC CASSPTSGSGHEQYF
TRBJ1-3 - TRBV2 - TGTGCCAGCATTAGGGACTCTGGAAACACCATATATTTT CASIRDSGNTIYF
TRBJ2-5 TRBD2 TRBV7-2 - TGTGCCAGCAGCTTAGCGGCGGGGGGGATGGAGACCCAGTACTTC CASSLAAGGMETQYF
TRBJ1-2 - TRBV19 - TGTGCCAGTAGGCCCGTGCCGGTCAGGGACTATGGCTACACCTTC CASRPVPVRDYGYTF
TRBJ2-7 TRBD1 TRBV7-2 - TGTGCCAGCAGCTTAGCCGGACAGGGCAGGCAGTACTTC CASSLAGQGRQYF
TRBJ1-6 TRBD1 TRBV6-2/TRBV6-3 few TGTGCCAGCAGTTTCCCGACTCTACGACAGGGCCCGGATTCACCCCTCCACTTT CASSFPTLRQGPDSPLHF
TRBJ2-3 TRBD2 TRBV7-8 - TGTGCCAGCAGCCTATTCAGGGGCGAGGGGACTAGCGGGGGAGGGAGTACGCAGTATTTT CASSLFRGEGTSGGGSTQYF
TRBJ2-4 - TRBV20-1 - TGCAGTGCTAGAATCGCGGGGCACCTTCTAGCCAAAAACATTCAGTACTTC CSARIAGHLLAKNIQYF
TRBJ2-1 TRBD2 TRBV9 - TGTGCCAGCAGCGGGCGCTCGGGGGGGCCATTGAATGAGCAGTTCTTC CASSGRSGGPLNEQFF
TRBJ2-7 - TRBV19 few TGTGCCAGTAGTATAGGGTATCGGTACGAGCAGTACTTC CASSIGYRYEQYF
TRBJ2-5 - TRBV18 - TGTGCCAGCTCACCACGCCAGCAAGAGACCCAGTACTTC CASSPRQQETQYF
TRBJ1-1 - TRBV6-1 - TGTGCCAGCAGTCCTCCGCCTCCCCTCGTGGGCACTGAAGCTTTCTTT CASSPPPPLVGTEAFF
TRBJ2-7 - TRBV6-1 - TGTGCCAGCAGGAGCTCAGGGGACCACGAGCAGTACTTC CASRSSGDHEQYF
TRBJ1-1 - TRBV18 - TGTGCCAGCTCACTAGGGCGGGCAGGGGACACTGAAGCTTTCTTT CASSLGRAGDTEAFF
TRBJ2-2 - TRBV12-3/TRBV12-4 - TGTGCCAGCAGTTTTAACGGCGGCTCGAACACCGGGGAGCTGTTTTTT CASSFNGGSNTGELFF
TRBJ2-3 - TRBV19 - TGTGCCAGTAGTACAGTTTCCAGCACAGATACGCAGTATTTT CASSTVSSTDTQYF
TRBJ1-2 - TRBV28 few TGTGCCAGCAGCCCCATCAGCCTAGGGGGTAGCGATGGCTACACCTTC CASSPISLGGSDGYTF
TRBJ2-1 TRBD2 TRBV27 - TGTGCCAGCAAGACTAGCGGAGTCTACAATGAGCAGTTCTTC CASKTSGVYNEQFF
TRBJ2-4 - TRBV6-5 - TGTGCCAGCAGTTACTCGGGGGACGGCAAAAACATTCAGTACTTC CASSYSGDGKNIQYF
TRBJ2-7 TRBD1 TRBV6-5 - TGTGCCAGCAGTTACGTTCCGGGACAGGGCTACGAGCAGTACTTC CASSYVPGQGYEQYF
TRBJ2-2 - TRBV24-1 few TGTGCCACCGTAGCGGAGGGGACCGGGGAGCTGTTTTTT CATVAEGTGELFF
TRBJ1-1 - TRBV6-2/TRBV6-3 - TGTGCCAGCAGTTCCTTGGGCACTGAAGCTTTCTTT CASSSLGTEAFF
TRBJ1-1 - TRBV11-1 - TGTGCCAGCAGCCAAGGGGACAACACTGAAGCTTTCTTT CASSQGDNTEAFF
TRBJ2-7 - TRBV6-2/TRBV6-3 - TGTGCCAGCAGTCAGGGCCCGAGGAGATACGAGCAGTACTTC CASSQGPRRYEQYF